This T cell receptor (beta chain) was identified in a study of spatial heterogeneity in lung cancer. CDR1 and CDR2 from the germline V gene are SGHVS and FNYEAQ. This CDR3 comprises 13 residues. J was trimmed by 5 bases and V by 5 bases; bases with no gene match: 4. Individual TCR cDNA molecules each bore their own unique molecular identifier. MiXCR, run by TCRdb on the 5' RACE reads, gives a single entry per CDR3 protein. The sample shows tens of thousands of distinct CDR3 sequences, 10% to 15% of them seen only once. Time point reported: sample taken at primary tumor resection. From tumor, nontumor lung or frozen PBMC, whole RNA was taken unsorted for sequencing.

The specimen was PBMCs, collected at surgery. The rearrangement uses TRBV7-6 and TRBJ1-2, with 8 positions matching TRBD1. The receptor was derived from a male donor with early-stage non-small cell lung cancer. This CDR3 is CASSPGQAYGYTF. The CDR3 DNA reads TGTGCCAGCAGCCCGGGACAGGCTTATGGCTACACCTTC.